This passage covers 20 T cell receptor beta chains from one sample sequenced in a study of blood T cell repertoires in COVID-19. Only in-frame clones appear in the TCRdb table, and some are missing; sequencing was by immunoSEQ multiplex PCR. The sample comprises about 140,000 clones, roughly 84% of which are singletons, and less than 9% rests with the top ten. Specimen: peripheral blood. The receptor set was obtained from a man aged 30 to 39 with COVID-19, enrolled during active disease.

The chain combines TRBV7-9 with TRBJ2-2; D may be TRBD2 (7 bases). Germline V lookup: CDR1 SEHNR, CDR2 FQNEAQ (reference sequence). V lost 3 bases, J lost 5 bases, and 10 bases lay in between. The CDR3 contains 14 residues. The CDR3 DNA reads as TGTGCCAGCAGCTTGAGGGGGGGAACCGGGGAGCTGTTTTTT. Its translation is CASSLRGGTGELFF.

The chain has TRBV6-2 or TRBV6-3 and TRBJ1-1; no firm D call. The CDR3 length is 14 residues. Germline lookup yields CDR1 MNHEY and CDR2 SVGEGT. Trimming removed 3 bases at V and 8 bases at J, with 16 bases between. The CDR3 DNA sequence: TGTGCCAGCAGTTATCGGGGAAAGTTCTTGGAAGCTTTCTTT. It yields the protein CASSYRGKFLEAFF.

The chain recombines TRBV6-5 with TRBJ1-1, with D possibly being TRBD1 (6 bases). The germline V and J ends were trimmed by 6 bases and 1 base, with 9 bases remaining between them. Germline V CDR1 and CDR2: MNHEY, SVGAGI. The CDR3 covers 13 residues. In DNA form, the CDR3 reads TGTGCCAGCAGGATGGACAGGAACACTGAAGCTTTCTTT. Residues: CASRMDRNTEAFF.

The chain has TRBV18 and TRBJ2-2; the D gene is possibly TRBD2 (5 bases). The CDR3 totals 18 residues. CDR1 KGHSH and CDR2 LQKENI come from the germline V gene. Trimming removed 4 bases from V and 6 bases from J, with 24 bases in between. CDR3 sequence reads: CASSRTVLGFSVAGELFF. CDR3 coding DNA: TGTGCCAGCTCACGTACAGTACTAGGATTCTCAGTCGCCGGGGAGCTGTTTTTT.

The chain employs TRBV2 and TRBJ2-5; D is perhaps TRBD1 (6 bases). The CDR3 contains 15 residues. Deletions cut 3 bases from V and 5 bases from J, with 16 bases between. In germline, CDR1 is SNHLY, CDR2 FYNNEI. The CDR3 coding sequence is TGTGCCAGCAGTGACAGTAGGGGGAGAGCGGAGACCCAGTACTTC. Its translation is CASSDSRGRAETQYF.

This clone was seen just once. The chain recombines TRBV6-1 with TRBJ1-2; D gene ambiguous. Trimming removed 8 bases at V and 0 bases at J, with 10 bases between. This CDR3 has 13 residues. Germline CDR1 and CDR2: MNHNS and SASEGT. The CDR3 DNA is TGTGCCAGCGTTAAGACATCTAACTATGGCTACACCTTC. This encodes CASVKTSNYGYTF.

The chain links TRBV6-1 to TRBJ1-4, with TRBD1 matching 8 bases. The V and J ends lost 4 bases and 8 bases, in that order; junction bases with no gene match: 9. The CDR3 loop spans 15 amino acids. Germline loops: CDR1 MNHNS, CDR2 SASEGT. CDR3 in amino acids: CASSGQGRDDEKLFF. The CDR3, as DNA: TGTGCCAGCAGTGGACAGGGGAGGGATGACGAAAAACTGTTTTTT.

This rearrangement joins TRBV27 to TRBJ2-1; TRBD2 matches 10 bases. CDR3 length: 18 amino acids. Per germline, CDR1 MNHEY and CDR2 SMNVEV (reference sequence). V shed 5 bases, J shed 4 bases, and the junction held 14 bases outside the gene matches. The CDR3 reads CASSPVLAGGPLYNEQFF. The CDR3 region has the DNA TGTGCCAGCAGTCCAGTTTTAGCGGGAGGCCCTCTGTACAATGAGCAGTTCTTC.

This clone was picked up a small number of times. The V call is TRBV9, the J call TRBJ2-7; TRBD1 might be the D (6 bases). Trimming took 4 bases from V and 2 from J, leaving 10 bases between them. From germline, CDR1 is SGDLS and CDR2 YYNGEE. This CDR3 has 13 amino acids. Written as DNA, the CDR3 is TGTGCCAGCAGCCGAGGACAGCCCTACGAGCAGTACTTC. It specifies CASSRGQPYEQYF. Together with reference TRBV9 and TRBJ2-7, the CDR3 gives the full variable domain: DSGVTQTPKHLITATGQRVTLRCSPRSGDLSVYWYQQSLDQGLQFLIQYYNGEERAKGNILERFSAQQFPDLHSELNLSSLELGDSALYFCASSRGQPYEQYFGPGTRLTVT.

The chain uses TRBV4-1 and TRBJ2-1; possible D gene TRBD2, 5 bases. Trimming stripped 2 bases from V and 7 bases from J, with 9 bases between. Looked up from germline, CDR1 is MGHRA and CDR2 is YSYEKL. The CDR3 runs to 13 residues. In DNA, the CDR3 is TGCGCCAGCAGCCAACTTAGAGGGAATGAGCAGTTCTTC. It yields the protein CASSQLRGNEQFF.

This clone was detected only once. J is TRBJ1-1 and V is TRBV12-5; TRBD1 might be the D (5 bases). This CDR3 has 11 amino acids. The ends were cut back, 4 bases at V and 9 bases at J, with 9 bases in the middle. The germline gives CDR1 LGHNT, CDR2 FRNRAP. The chain's CDR3 is CASGWGVKAFF. The CDR3 nucleotides read TGTGCTAGTGGTTGGGGCGTAAAAGCTTTCTTT.

The J gene is TRBJ2-3, the V gene TRBV18, with TRBD2 matching over 13 bases. CDR1 is KGHSH and CDR2 is LQKENI in the germline V gene. The CDR3 is 17 amino acids. V dropped 6 bases and J dropped 5; count of bases not matched to a gene: 11. The CDR3: CASSPKRLAGGKDTQYF. The CDR3 bases are TGTGCCAGCTCTCCGAAACGACTAGCGGGAGGTAAAGATACGCAGTATTTT.

This clone was counted once. CDR3 protein: CASSVAGGQVEQFF. The CDR3 nucleotides are TGTGCCAGCAGCGTAGCGGGCGGGCAGGTTGAGCAGTTCTTC. The rearrangement joins TRBV9 to TRBJ2-1; maybe TRBD2 (5 bases). The CDR3 runs 14 residues. The V and J ends lost 0 bases and 9 bases respectively, with 13 bases between them. Per germline, CDR1 SGDLS and CDR2 YYNGEE.

This rearrangement joins TRBV6-5 to TRBJ2-1, with 7 bases lining up with TRBD2. V lost 0 bases, J lost 5 bases, and 4 bases stayed unmatched. This CDR3 contains 15 residues. CDR1 is MNHEY and CDR2 is SVGAGI in the germline V gene. The CDR3 sequence is CASSYSPGGHNEQFF. In DNA, the CDR3 is TGTGCCAGCAGTTACTCCCCGGGAGGCCACAATGAGCAGTTCTTC.

This clone was observed a few times. V is TRBV28 and J is TRBJ2-7, with 11 bases fitting TRBD2. Germline V lookup: CDR1 MDHEN, CDR2 SYDVKM. This CDR3 has 16 residues. J was trimmed by 7 bases and V by 5 bases; bases with no gene match: 13. CDR3 loop: CASSLRSGRAFREQYF. DNA for the CDR3: TGTGCCAGCAGTCTCCGTAGCGGGAGGGCCTTCAGGGAGCAGTACTTC.

This sequence joins TRBV14 and TRBJ1-1; the D gene is possibly TRBD1 (5 bases). The CDR3 runs to 15 residues. Germline values: CDR1 SGHDN, CDR2 FVKESK. Trimming took 0 bases from V and 3 from J, leaving 11 bases between them. This CDR3 reads CASSQDGTEYTEAFF. CDR3 coding DNA: TGTGCCAGCAGCCAAGATGGGACTGAGTACACTGAAGCTTTCTTT.

This chain joins TRBV14 and TRBJ2-5; no clear D gene. Germline V lookup: CDR1 SGHDN, CDR2 FVKESK. CDR3 length: 12 residues. The ends were cut back, 2 bases at V and 5 bases at J, with 6 bases in the middle. Here the CDR3 DNA reads TGTGCCAGCAGCCAAAGCGTGGAGACCCAGTACTTC. Protein sequence: CASSQSVETQYF.

The V call is TRBV5-1, the J call TRBJ1-6; 7 bases map to TRBD1. The V and J ends lost 0 bases and 6 bases, in that order; junction bases with no gene match: 3. CDR1 and CDR2 from the germline V gene are SGHRS and YFSETQ. The CDR3 covers 15 residues. CDR3 loop: CASSLAAGGNSPLHF. Written as DNA, the CDR3 is TGCGCCAGCAGCTTGGCCGCAGGGGGTAATTCACCCCTCCACTTT.

The chain has TRBV7-2 and TRBJ2-7; 7 bases align to TRBD2. V lost 5 bases, J lost 5 bases, and 15 bases stayed unmatched. The germline gives CDR1 SGHTA, CDR2 FQGNSA. The CDR3 is 16 residues long. The CDR3 loop is CASSIGSRREPHEQYF. The CDR3 coding sequence is TGTGCCAGCAGCATCGGGTCCCGGCGGGAGCCCCACGAGCAGTACTTC.

CDR3 region: CASSLVGGTGNTGELFF. The CDR3 region has the DNA TGTGCCAGCAGCTTAGTCGGTGGGACAGGGAACACCGGGGAGCTGTTTTTT. V is TRBV13 and J is TRBJ2-2; 8 nucleotides agree with TRBD1. This CDR3 contains 17 residues. Germline assignment: CDR1 PRHDT and CDR2 FYEKMQ (reference sequence). Germline trimming cut 1 base from V and 1 base from J; bases unmatched to any gene: 5.